This paragraph reports one T cell receptor beta chain. Its cognate antigen is unknown. All patients experienced relapse after autologous stem cell transplantation, and brentuximab vedotin exposure was variable. Best responses fell into complete response, partial response or progressive disease. V was pared by 6 bases and J by 3 bases, with 11 bases between. The germline gives CDR1 SGHRS, CDR2 YFSETQ. This CDR3 spans 13 amino acids. The data stem from a study of PD-1 blockade in classical Hodgkin lymphoma. Study context: The nivolumab dose that patients received was 3 mg/kg, given intravenously every 2 weeks.

Sequencing was performed with immunoSEQ multiplex PCR; in TCRdb, only in-frame clones are kept and a portion is missing. The sample contains about 26,000 clones, 67% of which appear only once. The study's findings and limits: Nivolumab initiated under 1 year post-ASCT led to patient exclusion.

The V and J genes are TRBV5-1 and TRBJ2-3; no clear D. The sample in question was peripheral blood mononuclear cells (PBMCs), obtained before the second cycle of nivolumab. This TCR was recovered from a human donor with classical Hodgkin lymphoma. For the CDR3, the DNA is TGCGCCAGCAACCTCGCTGGGACAGATACGCAGTATTTT. Translated, it gives CASNLAGTDTQYF.